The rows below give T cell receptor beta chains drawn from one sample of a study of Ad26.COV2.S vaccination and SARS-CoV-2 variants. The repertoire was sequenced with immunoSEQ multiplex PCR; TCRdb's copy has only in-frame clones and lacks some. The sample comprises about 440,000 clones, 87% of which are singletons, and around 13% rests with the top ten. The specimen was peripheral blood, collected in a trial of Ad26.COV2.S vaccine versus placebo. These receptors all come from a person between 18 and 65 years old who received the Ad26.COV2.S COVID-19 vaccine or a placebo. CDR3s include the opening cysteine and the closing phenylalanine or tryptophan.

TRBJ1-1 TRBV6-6 CASRGDGGGTEAFF
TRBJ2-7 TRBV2 CASRTGASYEQYF
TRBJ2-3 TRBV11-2 CASSRGRAFTDTQYF
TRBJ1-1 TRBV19 CASSKYIGRTEAFF
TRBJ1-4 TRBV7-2 CASSQHQLPNEKLFF
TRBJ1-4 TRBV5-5 CASSLAEKLFF
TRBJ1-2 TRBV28 CATSSSSFNYGYTF
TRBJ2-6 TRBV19 CASSIVASGSLNSGANVLTF
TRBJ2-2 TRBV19 CASSIDARGRAGLFF
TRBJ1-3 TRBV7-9 CASSFKGQGAGNTIYF
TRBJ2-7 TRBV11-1 CASSLSFFGEQYF
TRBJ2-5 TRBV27 CASSLSRAGTGIETQYF
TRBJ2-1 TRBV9 CASSGGEAYNEQFF
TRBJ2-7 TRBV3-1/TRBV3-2 CASSQSVLGLNYEQYF
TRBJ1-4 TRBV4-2 CASSQDRAGATNEKLFF
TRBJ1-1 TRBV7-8 CASSRSGTEAFF
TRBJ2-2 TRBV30 CAWSVHGVTGELFF
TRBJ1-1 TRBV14 CASRGRLNSEAFF
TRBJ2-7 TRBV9 CASSVPAGRVPYEQYF
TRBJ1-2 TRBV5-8 CASSLGTAFGGYYGYTF
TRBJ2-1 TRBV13 CASSLYQSSYNEQFF
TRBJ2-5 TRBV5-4 CASGVGAGQETQYF
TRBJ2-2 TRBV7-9 CASSLGESWYTGELFF
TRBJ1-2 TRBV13 CASSFGQAGGYTF
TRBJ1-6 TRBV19 CASSPPGRANSPLHF
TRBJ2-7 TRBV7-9 CASSLPTPPYEQYF
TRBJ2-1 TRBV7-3 CASSKNSIGLAGDEQFF
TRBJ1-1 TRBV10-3 CAISAVRNTEAFF